This TCR beta chain was found in a study of naive CD8 T cells in extremely preterm neonates. Overall study results and limits: Compared with older groups, preterm CDR3s were shorter, with fewer N additions and less trimming. Shared CDR3 nucleotide sequences: preterm roughly 2.7%, term approximately 0.4%, children more than 0.025%, adults roughly 0.01%.

Without labor or membrane rupture, elective cesareans at roughly 37-41 weeks supplied term cord blood. Sorted cells: live naive CD8+ T cells, CD45RA+CCR7+, Annexin V-negative. As regards this clone: The antigen remains unidentified.

V was shortened by 5 bases and J by 7 bases, with 7 bases between the two germline ends. CDR1 is SGHNT, CDR2 YYREEE, per germline (reference sequence). This CDR3 is 11 amino acids long. Using immunoSEQ multiplex PCR, the repertoire was profiled, and TCRdb retains in-frame clones only, with some absent. The sample lists 4,000 to 6,000 clones; 97% were seen once. The gene calls are TRBV5-4 and TRBJ1-3; unclear D gene. The specimen was naive CD8+ T cells from cord blood. This clonotype originated in a newborn in good health. CDR3: CASRNRNTIYF. CDR3 DNA sequence: TGTGCCAGCAGGAATCGGAACACCATATATTTT.